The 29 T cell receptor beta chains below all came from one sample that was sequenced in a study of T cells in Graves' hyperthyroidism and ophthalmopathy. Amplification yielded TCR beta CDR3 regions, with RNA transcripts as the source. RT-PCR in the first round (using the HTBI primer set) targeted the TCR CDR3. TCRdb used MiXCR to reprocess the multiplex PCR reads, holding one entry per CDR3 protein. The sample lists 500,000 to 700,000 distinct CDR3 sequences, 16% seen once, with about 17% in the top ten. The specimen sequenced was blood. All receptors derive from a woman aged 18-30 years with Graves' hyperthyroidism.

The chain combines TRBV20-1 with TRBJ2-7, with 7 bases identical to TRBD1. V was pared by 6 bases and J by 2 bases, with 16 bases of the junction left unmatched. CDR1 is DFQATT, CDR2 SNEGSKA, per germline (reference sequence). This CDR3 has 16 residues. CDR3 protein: CSAPGPETGFPYEQYF. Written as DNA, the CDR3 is TGCAGTGCCCCGGGCCCAGAGACAGGGTTTCCCTACGAGCAGTACTTC.

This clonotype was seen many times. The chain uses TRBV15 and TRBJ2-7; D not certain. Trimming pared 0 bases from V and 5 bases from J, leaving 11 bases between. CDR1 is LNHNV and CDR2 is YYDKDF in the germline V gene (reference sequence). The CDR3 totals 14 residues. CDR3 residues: CATSRDPLPDEQYF. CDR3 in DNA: TGTGCCACCAGCAGAGATCCCCTTCCGGACGAGCAGTACTTC.

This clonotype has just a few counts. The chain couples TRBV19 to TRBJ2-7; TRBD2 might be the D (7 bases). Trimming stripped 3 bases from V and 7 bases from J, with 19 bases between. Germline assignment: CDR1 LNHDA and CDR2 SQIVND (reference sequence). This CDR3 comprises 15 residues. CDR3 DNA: TGTGCCAGTAGTATTGGGGGGGGGCCCCTCAGAGAGCAGTACTTC. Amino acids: CASSIGGGPLREQYF. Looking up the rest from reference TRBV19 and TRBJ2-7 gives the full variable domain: DGGITQSPKYLFRKEGQNVTLSCEQNLNHDAMYWYRQDPGQGLRLIYYSQIVNDFQKGDIAEGYSVSREKKESFPLTVTSAQKNPTAFYLCASSIGGGPLREQYFGPGTRLTVT.

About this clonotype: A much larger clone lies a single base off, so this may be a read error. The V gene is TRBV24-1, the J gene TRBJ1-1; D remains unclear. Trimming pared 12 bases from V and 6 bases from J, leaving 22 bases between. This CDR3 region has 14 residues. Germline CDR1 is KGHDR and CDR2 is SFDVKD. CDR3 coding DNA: TGTGCCGCCAAATCAGATCAGGAGGCTTCTGAAGCTTTCTTT. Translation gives CAAKSDQEASEAFF.

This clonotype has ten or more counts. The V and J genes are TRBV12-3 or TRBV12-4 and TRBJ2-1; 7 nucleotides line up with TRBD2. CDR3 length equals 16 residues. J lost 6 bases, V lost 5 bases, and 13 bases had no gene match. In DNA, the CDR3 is TGTGCCAGCAGTCCTATTCCCAGGACTAGGGGCAATGAGCAGTTCTTC. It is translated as CASSPIPRTRGNEQFF.

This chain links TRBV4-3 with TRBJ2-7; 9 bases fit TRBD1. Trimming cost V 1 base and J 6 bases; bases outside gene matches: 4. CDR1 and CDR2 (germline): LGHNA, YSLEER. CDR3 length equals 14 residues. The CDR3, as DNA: TGCGCCAGCAGCCAAGCCGGGACAGGGTTCGAGCAGTACTTC. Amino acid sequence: CASSQAGTGFEQYF.

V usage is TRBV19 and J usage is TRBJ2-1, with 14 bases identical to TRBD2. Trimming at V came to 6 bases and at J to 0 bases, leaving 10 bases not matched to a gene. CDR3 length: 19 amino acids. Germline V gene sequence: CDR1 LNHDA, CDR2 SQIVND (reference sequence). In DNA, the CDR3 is TGTGCCAGTAGCAGACTAGCGGGAGGGTTTGTACGCTCCTACAATGAGCAGTTCTTC. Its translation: CASSRLAGGFVRSYNEQFF.

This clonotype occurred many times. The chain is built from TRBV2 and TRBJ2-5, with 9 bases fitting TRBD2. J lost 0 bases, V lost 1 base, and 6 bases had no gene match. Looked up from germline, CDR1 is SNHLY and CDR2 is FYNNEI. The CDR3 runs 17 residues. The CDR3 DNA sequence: TGTGCCAGCAGTGAAGATCGCCGACTAGCGGACCAAGAGACCCAGTACTTC. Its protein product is CASSEDRRLADQETQYF. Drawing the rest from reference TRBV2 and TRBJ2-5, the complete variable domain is EPEVTQTPSHQVTQMGQEVILRCVPISNHLYFYWYRQILGQKVEFLVSFYNNEISEKSEIFDDQFSVERPDGSNFTLKIRSTKLEDSAMYFCASSEDRRLADQETQYFGPGTRLLVL.

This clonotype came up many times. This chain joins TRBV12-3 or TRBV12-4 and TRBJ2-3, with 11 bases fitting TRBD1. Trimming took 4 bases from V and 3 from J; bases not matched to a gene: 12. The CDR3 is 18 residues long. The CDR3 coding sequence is TGTGCCAGCAGTTACCCTCACCGGGGACAGGGGGTAACAGATACGCAGTATTTT. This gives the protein CASSYPHRGQGVTDTQYF.

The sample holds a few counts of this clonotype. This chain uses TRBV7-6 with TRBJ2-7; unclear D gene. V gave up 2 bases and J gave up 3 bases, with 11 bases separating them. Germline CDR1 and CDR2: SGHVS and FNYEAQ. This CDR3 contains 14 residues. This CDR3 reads CASSLPTTLYEQYF. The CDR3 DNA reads TGTGCCAGCAGCTTACCGACCACCCTCTACGAGCAGTACTTC.

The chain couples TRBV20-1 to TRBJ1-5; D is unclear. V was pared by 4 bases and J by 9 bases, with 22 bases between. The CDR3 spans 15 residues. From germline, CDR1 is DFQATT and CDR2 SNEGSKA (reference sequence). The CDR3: CSANMGGVDGGPQHF. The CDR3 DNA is TGCAGTGCTAATATGGGTGGGGTAGACGGAGGGCCCCAGCATTTT.

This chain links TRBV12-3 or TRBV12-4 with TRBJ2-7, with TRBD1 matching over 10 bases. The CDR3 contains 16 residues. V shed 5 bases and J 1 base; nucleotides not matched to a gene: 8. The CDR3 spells CASSPMGQGLSYEQYF. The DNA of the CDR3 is TGTGCCAGCAGTCCAATGGGACAGGGGTTGTCCTACGAGCAGTACTTC.

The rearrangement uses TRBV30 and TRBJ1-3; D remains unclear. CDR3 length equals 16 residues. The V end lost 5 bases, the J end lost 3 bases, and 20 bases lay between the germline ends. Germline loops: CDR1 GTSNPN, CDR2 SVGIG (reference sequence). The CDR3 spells CAWALSPPGSGNTIYF. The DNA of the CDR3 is TGTGCCTGGGCCCTCTCGCCCCCGGGTAGTGGAAACACCATATATTTT.

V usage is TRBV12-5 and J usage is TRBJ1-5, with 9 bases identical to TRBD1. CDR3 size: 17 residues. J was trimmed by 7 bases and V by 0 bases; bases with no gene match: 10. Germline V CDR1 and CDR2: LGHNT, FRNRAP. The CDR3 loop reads CASGLVIQGARAQPQHF. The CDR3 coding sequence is TGTGCTAGTGGTTTGGTGATACAGGGGGCGAGGGCCCAGCCCCAGCATTTT.

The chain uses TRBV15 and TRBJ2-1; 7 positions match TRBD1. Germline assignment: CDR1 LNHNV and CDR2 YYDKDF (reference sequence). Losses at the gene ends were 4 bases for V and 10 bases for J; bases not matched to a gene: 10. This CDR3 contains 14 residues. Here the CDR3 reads CATSMRQGSWEQFF. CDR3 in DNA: TGTGCCACCAGCATGAGACAGGGTTCATGGGAGCAGTTCTTC. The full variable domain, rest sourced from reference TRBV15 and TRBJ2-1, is DAMVIQNPRYQVTQFGKPVTLSCSQTLNHNVMYWYQQKSSQAPKLLFHYYDKDFNNEADTPDNFQSRRPNTSFCFLDIRSPGLGDTAMYLCATSMRQGSWEQFFGPGTRLTVL.

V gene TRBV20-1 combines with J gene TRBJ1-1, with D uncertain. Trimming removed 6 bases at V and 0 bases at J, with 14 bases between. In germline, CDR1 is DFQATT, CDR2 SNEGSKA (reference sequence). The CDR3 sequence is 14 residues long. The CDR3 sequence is CSAQDRRLNTEAFF. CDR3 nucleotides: TGCAGTGCCCAAGATCGACGGCTGAACACTGAAGCTTTCTTT.

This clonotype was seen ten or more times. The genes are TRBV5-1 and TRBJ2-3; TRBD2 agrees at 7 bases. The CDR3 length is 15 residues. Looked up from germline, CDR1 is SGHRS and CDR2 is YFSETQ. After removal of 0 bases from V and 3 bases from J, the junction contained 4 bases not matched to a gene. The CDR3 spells CASSLGLADTDTQYF. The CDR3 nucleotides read TGCGCCAGCAGCTTGGGACTAGCAGATACAGATACGCAGTATTTT.

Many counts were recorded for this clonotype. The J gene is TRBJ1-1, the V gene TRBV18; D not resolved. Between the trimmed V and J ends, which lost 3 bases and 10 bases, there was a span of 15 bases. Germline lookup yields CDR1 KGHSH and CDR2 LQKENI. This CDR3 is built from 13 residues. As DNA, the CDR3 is TGTGCCAGCTCACCCGGACCGTTGAGTGGAGCTTTCTTT. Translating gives CASSPGPLSGAFF.

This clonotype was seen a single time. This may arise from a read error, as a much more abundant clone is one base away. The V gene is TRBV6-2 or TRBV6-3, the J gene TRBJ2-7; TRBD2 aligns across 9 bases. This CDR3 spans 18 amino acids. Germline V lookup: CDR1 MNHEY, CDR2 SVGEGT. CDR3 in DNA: TGTGTCAGCAGCCAAAAAGGTGCTAGCGGGGCGAGCTCCTACGAGCAGTACTTC. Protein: CVSSQKGASGASSYEQYF.

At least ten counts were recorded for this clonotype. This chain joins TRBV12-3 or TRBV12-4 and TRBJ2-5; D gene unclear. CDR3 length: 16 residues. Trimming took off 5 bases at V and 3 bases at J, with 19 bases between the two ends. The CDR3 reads CASSPPGSRLKETQYF. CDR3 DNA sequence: TGTGCCAGCAGTCCCCCGGGTAGCCGGCTCAAAGAGACCCAGTACTTC.

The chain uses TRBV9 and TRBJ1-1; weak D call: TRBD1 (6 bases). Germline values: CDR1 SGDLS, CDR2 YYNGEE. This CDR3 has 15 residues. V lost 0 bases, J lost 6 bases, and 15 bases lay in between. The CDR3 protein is CASSVGAGEGSEAFF. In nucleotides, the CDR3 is TGTGCCAGCAGCGTAGGCGCAGGGGAAGGGTCTGAAGCTTTCTTT.

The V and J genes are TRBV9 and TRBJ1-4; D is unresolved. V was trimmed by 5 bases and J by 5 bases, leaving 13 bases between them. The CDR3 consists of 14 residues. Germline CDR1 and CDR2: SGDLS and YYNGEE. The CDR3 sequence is CASSSPGLNEKLFF. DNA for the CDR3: TGTGCCAGCAGTTCGCCCGGGTTGAATGAAAAACTGTTTTTT.

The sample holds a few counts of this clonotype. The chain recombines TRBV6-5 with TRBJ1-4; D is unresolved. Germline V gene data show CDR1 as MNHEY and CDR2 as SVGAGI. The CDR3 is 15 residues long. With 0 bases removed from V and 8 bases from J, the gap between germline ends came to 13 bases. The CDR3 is CASSYSRSAREKLFF. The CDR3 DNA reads TGTGCCAGCAGTTACTCGCGCAGTGCTCGGGAAAAACTGTTTTTT.

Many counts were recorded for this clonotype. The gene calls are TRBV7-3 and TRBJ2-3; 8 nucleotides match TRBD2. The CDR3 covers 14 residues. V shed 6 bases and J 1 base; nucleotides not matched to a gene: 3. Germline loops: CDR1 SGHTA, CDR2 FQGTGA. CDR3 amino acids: CASSSAGGTDTQYF. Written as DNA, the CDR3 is TGTGCCAGCAGTTCAGCGGGGGGCACAGATACGCAGTATTTT.

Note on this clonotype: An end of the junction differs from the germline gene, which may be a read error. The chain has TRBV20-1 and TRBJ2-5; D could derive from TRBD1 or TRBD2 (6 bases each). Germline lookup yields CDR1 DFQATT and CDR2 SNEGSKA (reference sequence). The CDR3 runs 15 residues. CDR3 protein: CSAREDRGRQETLYF. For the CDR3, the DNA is TGCAGTGCTAGAGAGGACAGAGGGAGGCAAGAGACCCTGTACTTC.

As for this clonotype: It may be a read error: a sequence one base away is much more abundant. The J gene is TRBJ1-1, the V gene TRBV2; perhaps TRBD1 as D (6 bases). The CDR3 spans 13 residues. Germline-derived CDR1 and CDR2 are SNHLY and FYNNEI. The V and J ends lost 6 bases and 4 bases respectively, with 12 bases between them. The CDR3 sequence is CASRGTRPTEAFF. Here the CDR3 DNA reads TGTGCCAGCAGAGGGACACGGCCCACTGAAGCTTTCTTT.

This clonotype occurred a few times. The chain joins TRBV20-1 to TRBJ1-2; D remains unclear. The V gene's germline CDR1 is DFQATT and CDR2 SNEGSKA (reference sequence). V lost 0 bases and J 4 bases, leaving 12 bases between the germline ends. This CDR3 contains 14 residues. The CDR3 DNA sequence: TGCAGTGCTAGAGATCCCGGCCGCGGCTATGGCTACACCTTC. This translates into CSARDPGRGYGYTF.

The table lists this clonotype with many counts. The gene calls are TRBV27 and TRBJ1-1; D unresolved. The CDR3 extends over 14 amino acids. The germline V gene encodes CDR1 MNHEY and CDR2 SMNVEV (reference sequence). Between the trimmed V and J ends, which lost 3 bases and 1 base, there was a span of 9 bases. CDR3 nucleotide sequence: TGTGCCAGCAGTTTGGCACAGCGGAACACTGAAGCTTTCTTT. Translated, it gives CASSLAQRNTEAFF.

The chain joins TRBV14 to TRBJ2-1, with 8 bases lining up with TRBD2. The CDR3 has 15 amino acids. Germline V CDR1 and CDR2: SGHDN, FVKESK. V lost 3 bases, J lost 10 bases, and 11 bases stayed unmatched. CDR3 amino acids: CASSQAGTRRDEQFF. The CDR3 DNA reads TGTGCCAGCAGCCAGGCCGGGACTAGGAGGGACGAGCAGTTCTTC.